This passage covers 17 T cell receptor beta chains from one sample sequenced in a study of blood T cell repertoires in COVID-19. Sequencing was performed with immunoSEQ multiplex PCR; in TCRdb, only in-frame clones are kept and a portion is missing. The repertoire holds around 300,000 clones, with roughly 84% as singletons. Sequencing used peripheral blood. These receptors were obtained from a man aged 50-60 years with active or convalescent COVID-19.

This chain uses TRBV21-1 with TRBJ2-7; the D segment call TRBD2 is taken from the table without a DNA check. TRBV21-1 is a known pseudogene. The CDR3 is 19 amino acids. CDR3 sequence: CASSKAAAGTSVQLYEQYF. CDR3 in DNA: TGTGCCAGCAGCAAAGCGGCGGCGGGGACTAGCGTTCAACTTTACGAGCAGTACTTC.

V and J are TRBV9 and TRBJ2-1; TRBD2 aligns across 8 bases. The V gene's germline CDR1 is SGDLS and CDR2 YYNGEE. V gave up 3 bases and J gave up 9 bases; unmatched junction bases: 11. The CDR3 runs 15 residues. DNA of the CDR3: TGTGCCAGCAGCGCGGGAGGGGCCGCAAGGGGTGAGCAGTTCTTC. This sequence encodes CASSAGGAARGEQFF. Variable domain in full (rest from reference TRBV9 and TRBJ2-1): DSGVTQTPKHLITATGQRVTLRCSPRSGDLSVYWYQQSLDQGLQFLIQYYNGEERAKGNILERFSAQQFPDLHSELNLSSLELGDSALYFCASSAGGAARGEQFFGPGTRLTVL.

The V and J genes are TRBV30 and TRBJ1-4; tentatively, D is TRBD1 (5 bases). The CDR3 extends over 13 amino acids. The V end lost 6 bases, the J end lost 8 bases, and 16 bases lay between the germline ends. The germline gives CDR1 GTSNPN, CDR2 SVGIG (reference sequence). CDR3 sequence: CACPGLRGEKLFF. The CDR3 region has the DNA TGTGCCTGCCCAGGGCTCCGGGGGGAAAAACTGTTTTTT.

The rearrangement links TRBV5-1 to TRBJ2-2, with 15 bases matching TRBD2. Unmatched junction bases numbered 1, after V lost 3 bases and J lost 7 bases. Germline V gene data show CDR1 as SGHRS and CDR2 as YFSETQ. The CDR3 runs 15 residues. The CDR3 reads CASSWGLAGGGELFF. The CDR3 bases are TGCGCCAGCAGCTGGGGACTAGCGGGAGGCGGGGAGCTGTTTTTT.

V usage is TRBV5-1 and J usage is TRBJ2-5, with D possibly being TRBD1 (7 bases). Germline CDR1 is SGHRS and CDR2 is YFSETQ. Between the trimmed V and J ends, which lost 4 bases and 1 base, there was a span of 14 bases. The CDR3 has 15 residues. The CDR3 loop is CASSLGGQSQETQYF. DNA for the CDR3: TGCGCCAGCAGCCTGGGGGGACAGAGCCAAGAGACCCAGTACTTC.

The rearrangement links TRBV28 to TRBJ1-1; 8 bases match TRBD1. Per germline, CDR1 MDHEN and CDR2 SYDVKM. V dropped 6 bases and J dropped 6; count of bases not matched to a gene: 9. This CDR3 region has 14 residues. CDR3 residues: CASSTGTGQAEAFF. In nucleotides, the CDR3 is TGTGCCAGCAGCACCGGGACAGGACAGGCTGAAGCTTTCTTT.

The chain uses TRBV30 and TRBJ1-1; D is possibly TRBD1 (5 bases). The length of the CDR3 is 12 residues. V was trimmed by 8 bases and J by 11 bases, leaving 21 bases between them. The germline V gene has CDR1 GTSNPN and CDR2 SVGIG (reference sequence). CDR3 sequence (DNA): TGTGCCGGGCGACTGGGGGGGGTTTGGGCTTTCTTT. This gives the protein CAGRLGGVWAFF. Combining the CDR3 with reference TRBV30 and TRBJ1-1 gives the whole variable domain SQTIHQWPATLVQPVGSPLSLECTVEGTSNPNLYWYRQAAGRGLQLLFYSVGIGQISSEVPQNLSASRPQDRQFILSSKKLLLSDSGFYLCAGRLGGVWAFFGQGTRLTVV.

This sequence joins TRBV7-9 and TRBJ2-7, with D unclear. The CDR3 is 13 amino acids. Germline V gene lookup returns CDR1 SEHNR and CDR2 FQNEAQ (reference sequence). V shed 0 bases and J shed 2 bases, with 5 bases lying between them. CDR3 DNA sequence: TGTGCCAGCAGCTTAGCTCAGACCTACGAGCAGTACTTC. This sequence encodes CASSLAQTYEQYF.

The chain links TRBV28 to TRBJ2-7; TRBD2 aligns across 14 bases. CDR1 is MDHEN and CDR2 is SYDVKM in the germline V gene. This CDR3 is 16 amino acids long. V was pared by 6 bases and J by 4 bases, with 8 bases of the junction left unmatched. CDR3 nucleotide sequence: TGTGCCAGCAGACCGGGACTAGCGGGAGTCAGGTACGAGCAGTACTTC. It specifies CASRPGLAGVRYEQYF.

The chain joins TRBV3-1 (or the pseudogene TRBV3-2) to TRBJ2-7; 7 bases agree with TRBD2. Germline V gene sequence: CDR1 LGHDT, CDR2 YNNKEL (reference sequence). CDR3 length: 15 residues. The J segment lost 2 bases and the V segment lost 4 bases, leaving 8 bases of the junction unmatched. CDR3 bases: TGTGCCAGCAGCCCCCGGGCTAGCGGAGCCTACGAGCAGTACTTC. Encoded protein: CASSPRASGAYEQYF.

The CDR3 loop is CACNPDRGNTEAFF. The CDR3 coding sequence is TGTGCCTGCAATCCGGACAGGGGGAACACTGAAGCTTTCTTT. The chain uses TRBV30 and TRBJ1-1, with 9 positions matching TRBD1. This CDR3 spans 14 amino acids. The ends lost 6 bases at V and 1 base at J; junction bases unmatched: 6. From germline, CDR1 is GTSNPN and CDR2 SVGIG (reference sequence).

V gene TRBV5-1 combines with J gene TRBJ1-2; 7 bases align to TRBD1. The CDR3 covers 13 residues. Germline values: CDR1 SGHRS, CDR2 YFSETQ. V dropped 3 bases and J dropped 7; count of bases not matched to a gene: 6. CDR3 amino acids: CASSSTGVGGYTF. The CDR3 nucleotides read TGCGCCAGCAGCTCAACAGGGGTCGGTGGCTACACCTTC.

The chain employs TRBV6-5 and TRBJ2-7, with D possibly matching TRBD1 (5 bases). V shed 5 bases and J shed 5 bases, with 19 bases lying between them. The CDR3 has 15 amino acids. Germline V lookup: CDR1 MNHEY, CDR2 SVGAGI. The CDR3 protein is CASSKAGWGKNEQYF. In nucleotides, the CDR3 is TGTGCCAGCAGTAAGGCAGGGTGGGGTAAAAACGAGCAGTACTTC.

J is TRBJ1-2 and V is TRBV5-5; D not certain. CDR3 length: 13 amino acids. Trimming pared 4 bases from V and 0 bases from J, leaving 7 bases between. Germline CDR1 SGHKS, CDR2 YYEKEE (reference sequence). CDR3 DNA: TGTGCCAGCAGCCCAACACCTAACTATGGCTACACCTTC. Protein: CASSPTPNYGYTF.

The genes are TRBV5-1 and TRBJ1-1; D gene uncertain. V lost 4 bases, J lost 1 base, and 11 bases lay in between. Germline CDR1 reads SGHRS; CDR2 reads YFSETQ. This CDR3 region has 14 residues. The CDR3 region is CASSIANRNTEAFF. The CDR3 DNA is TGCGCCAGCAGCATTGCGAATCGGAACACTGAAGCTTTCTTT.

Here the CDR3 DNA reads TGCGCCAGCAGCCTAGCGGGTTCTGAGACCCAGTACTTC. Encoded protein: CASSLAGSETQYF. This chain connects TRBV4-1 to TRBJ2-5, with 7 bases lining up with TRBD2. Germline lookup yields CDR1 MGHRA and CDR2 YSYEKL. This CDR3 contains 13 residues. Trimming cost V 4 bases and J 5 bases; bases outside gene matches: 4.

V usage is TRBV19 and J usage is TRBJ2-1; tentative D call: TRBD1 (5 bases). This CDR3 is 15 amino acids long. The germline V and J ends were trimmed by 3 bases and 2 bases, with 11 bases remaining between them. Germline CDR1 and CDR2: LNHDA and SQIVND (reference sequence). The CDR3 nucleotides read TGTGCCAGTAGTATGGGGCGGAATACCTACAATGAGCAGTTCTTC. It specifies CASSMGRNTYNEQFF. Combining the CDR3 with reference TRBV19 and TRBJ2-1 gives the whole variable domain DGGITQSPKYLFRKEGQNVTLSCEQNLNHDAMYWYRQDPGQGLRLIYYSQIVNDFQKGDIAEGYSVSREKKESFPLTVTSAQKNPTAFYLCASSMGRNTYNEQFFGPGTRLTVL.